This entry lists 28 T cell receptor beta chains sequenced from one sample in a study of T cells in Graves' hyperthyroidism and ophthalmopathy. TCR beta CDR3 regions were amplified from RNA. The HTBI set primed first-round TCR CDR3 RT-PCR. TCRdb redid the calling of the multiplex PCR reads with MiXCR, one entry per CDR3 protein. The sample holds around 800,000 distinct CDR3 sequences; 38% are singletons and the top ten take 7% to 10%. Material for sequencing was blood. The receptors originated from a man between 18 and 29 years old with Graves' hyperthyroidism.

In this sample, this clonotype turned up a few times. The chain couples TRBV6-5 to TRBJ1-5, with D tentatively TRBD1 (5 bases). The CDR3 has 15 amino acids. Germline assignment: CDR1 MNHEY and CDR2 SVGAGI. Trimming took 6 bases from V and 5 from J, leaving 17 bases between them. The CDR3 sequence is CASRGTLRADQPQHF. The CDR3 bases are TGTGCCAGCAGAGGGACTCTTCGGGCCGATCAGCCCCAGCATTTT.

As for this clonotype: A read error may produce the germline difference seen at one junction end. The chain combines TRBV7-9 with TRBJ1-2, with a tentative D call TRBD1 (6 bases). This CDR3 spans 15 amino acids. Germline lookup yields CDR1 SEHNR and CDR2 FQNEAQ (reference sequence). CDR3 sequence reads: CASSQGGGVNYGYTF. DNA for the CDR3: TGCGCCAGCAGCCAAGGCGGGGGCGTTAACTATGGCTACACCTTC.

This clonotype occurred many times. The chain combines TRBV29-1 with TRBJ2-5; D is tentatively TRBD1 or TRBD2 (5 bases each). This CDR3 contains 12 residues. V was cut by 4 bases and J by 2 bases, with 8 bases left in between. CDR1 and CDR2 from the germline V gene are SQVTM and ANQGSEA. CDR3 nucleotides: TGCAGCGTTGGGGGGTTTCAAGAGACCCAGTACTTC. The encoded protein is CSVGGFQETQYF.

This clonotype has more than one count but fewer than ten. CDR3 coding DNA: TGTGCCAGCAGCCCAAACGAAGGGGAGACCCAGTACTTC. This sequence encodes CASSPNEGETQYF. The chain links TRBV7-8 to TRBJ2-5; D is unclear. The CDR3 is 13 amino acids. V gave up 5 bases and J gave up 5 bases, with 12 bases separating them. Germline V gene sequence: CDR1 SGHVS, CDR2 FQNEAQ.

The gene calls are TRBV20-1 and TRBJ1-4; D is unresolved. The CDR3 length is 14 residues. V lost 5 bases and J 8 bases, leaving 18 bases between the germline ends. CDR1 and CDR2 from the germline V gene are DFQATT and SNEGSKA (reference sequence). The CDR3 nucleotides read TGCAGTGCTCAATCCACGGACGTATGGGAAAAACTGTTTTTT. This gives the protein CSAQSTDVWEKLFF.

This clonotype was detected only a few times. The chain recombines TRBV13 with TRBJ1-1; maybe TRBD1 (5 bases). This CDR3 is 16 amino acids long. Trimming pared 5 bases from V and 9 bases from J, leaving 25 bases between. The V gene's germline CDR1 is PRHDT and CDR2 FYEKMQ (reference sequence). CDR3 sequence (DNA): TGTGCCAGCAGCCTCACAGGACTTCGCGGGGTCTATCAAGCTTTCTTT. Translating gives CASSLTGLRGVYQAFF.

This clonotype was picked up many times. The rearrangement uses TRBV14 and TRBJ1-4; the D gene is possibly TRBD1 (5 bases). The V and J ends lost 4 bases and 7 bases respectively, with 16 bases between them. Germline CDR1 reads SGHDN; CDR2 reads FVKESK. This CDR3 contains 15 residues. The CDR3 coding sequence is TGTGCCAGCAGCCCAAGGCGAACAGGCGCTGAAAAACTGTTTTTT. Protein: CASSPRRTGAEKLFF.

About this clonotype: This may be a read error: a much more frequent sequence differs by one nucleotide. The genes are TRBV7-9 and TRBJ2-2; the D call may be TRBD1 or TRBD2 (5 bases each). CDR1 is SEHNR and CDR2 is FQNEAQ in the germline V gene (reference sequence). This CDR3 comprises 14 residues. DNA of the CDR3: TGTGCCAGCAGCTTAGCAGGGGACGTCGGGGAGCTGCTTTTT. This sequence encodes CASSLAGDVGELLF.

The rearrangement uses TRBV10-3 and TRBJ1-5; 10 nucleotides align to TRBD1. Germline trimming cut 6 bases from V and 1 base from J; bases unmatched to any gene: 3. CDR1 and CDR2 from the germline V gene are ENHRY and SYGVKD. The CDR3 extends over 15 amino acids. The CDR3 nucleotides are TGTGCCATCAGCATGGGACAGGGGAGCAATCAGCCCCAGCATTTT. As protein: CAISMGQGSNQPQHF.

There are many counts of this clonotype. The gene calls are TRBV12-3 or TRBV12-4 and TRBJ1-2; D is unclear. The CDR3 length is 12 residues. V was pared by 6 bases and J by 10 bases, with 15 bases between. The CDR3 nucleotides read TGTGCCAGCAGCTCGGGCCGTCCGGACTACACCTTC. It yields the protein CASSSGRPDYTF.

At least ten counts were recorded for this clonotype. The rearrangement joins TRBV2 to TRBJ2-7, with 8 positions matching TRBD1. V lost 3 bases to trimming and J lost 7 bases; unmatched junction nucleotides: 8. CDR3 length equals 14 residues. Looked up from germline, CDR1 is SNHLY and CDR2 is FYNNEI. In DNA form, the CDR3 reads TGTGCCAGCAGTGAGATTGCCAGGGGGCAGGAGCAGTACTTC. It codes for CASSEIARGQEQYF.

This clonotype was picked up a small number of times. The rearrangement joins TRBV2 to TRBJ1-1; D possibly corresponds to TRBD1 (5 bases). Trimming took 3 bases from V and 3 from J, leaving 11 bases between them. The CDR3 length is 14 residues. Germline CDR1 is SNHLY and CDR2 is FYNNEI. CDR3 coding DNA: TGTGCCAGCAGTGAGGCAGGGAGGGACACTGAAGCTTTCTTT. This translates into CASSEAGRDTEAFF.

Concerning this clonotype itself: Here the CDR3 omits its conserved ending phenylalanine or tryptophan, so a read error is the likely source. V usage is TRBV4-3 and J usage is TRBJ1-1, with TRBD1 identical over 7 bases. Trimming took 4 bases from V and 4 from J; bases not matched to a gene: 6. Germline-derived CDR1 and CDR2 are LGHNA and YSLEER. The length of the CDR3 is 14 residues. The CDR3 spells CASSPDRDITEAFL. Here the CDR3 DNA reads TGCGCCAGCAGCCCTGACAGGGACATCACTGAAGCTTTCCTT.

This rearrangement joins TRBV20-1 to TRBJ2-7; 11 bases are shared with TRBD2. Trimming removed 3 bases from V and 2 bases from J; junction bases left unmatched: 6. From germline, CDR1 is DFQATT and CDR2 SNEGSKA (reference sequence). CDR3 length equals 15 residues. The CDR3 reads CSASGTSGGTYEQYF. The CDR3 DNA reads as TGCAGTGCTAGCGGAACTAGCGGGGGCACCTACGAGCAGTACTTC.

This clonotype appeared once. This chain joins TRBV9 and TRBJ1-6, with D unresolved. V lost 4 bases to trimming and J lost 0 bases, with 11 bases between them. CDR1 and CDR2 from the germline V gene are SGDLS and YYNGEE. The CDR3 consists of 16 residues. This chain's CDR3 is CASSQDVSSYNSPLHF. The CDR3 DNA reads as TGTGCCAGCAGCCAAGACGTGAGCTCCTATAATTCACCCCTCCACTTT.

This rearrangement joins TRBV12-3 or TRBV12-4 to TRBJ1-5, with TRBD1 matching over 7 bases. Trimming cost V 6 bases and J 6 bases; bases outside gene matches: 11. The CDR3 totals 15 residues. The CDR3 bases are TGTGCCAGCAGCGCGACAGGGTTCAGGGTTCAGCCCCAGCATTTT. It specifies CASSATGFRVQPQHF.

CDR3 coding DNA: TGTGCCAGCAGCCGCGGGGGAAATTCCTACGAGCAGTACTTC. Protein: CASSRGGNSYEQYF. The chain has TRBV9 and TRBJ2-7; 7 positions agree with TRBD2. V lost 4 bases and J lost 1; bases outside the gene matches: 5. Looked up from germline, CDR1 is SGDLS and CDR2 is YYNGEE. The CDR3 covers 14 residues.

Many counts were recorded for this clonotype. One end of the junction varies from germline; a read error may be responsible. The chain joins TRBV12-3 or TRBV12-4 to TRBJ1-1; 7 bases fit TRBD1. The CDR3 contains 11 residues. The CDR3 DNA follows: TGTGCCAGCAGTTTGGGTCGCGGGACAGTCTTT. This sequence encodes CASSLGRGTVF.

This clonotype was seen many times. This chain joins TRBV7-3 and TRBJ2-7; no firm D call. CDR1 SGHTA and CDR2 FQGTGA come from the germline V gene. Trimming removed 5 bases from V and 11 bases from J, with 16 bases in between. This CDR3 has 12 amino acids. The CDR3 coding sequence is TGTGCCAGCAGCACCCTCGGACCACCGGAGTACTTC. Translated, it gives CASSTLGPPEYF.

The chain joins TRBV19 to TRBJ1-1; TRBD1 is a possible D gene (5 bases). The length of the CDR3 is 15 residues. V gave up 4 bases and J gave up 5 bases, with 17 bases separating them. Germline V gene sequence: CDR1 LNHDA, CDR2 SQIVND (reference sequence). This CDR3 is CASSNVVARGTEAFF. Here the CDR3 DNA reads TGTGCCAGTAGTAATGTTGTCGCCCGGGGGACTGAAGCTTTCTTT.

This clonotype was found a few times. V is TRBV6-5 and J is TRBJ1-1; D is unresolved. Germline CDR1 and CDR2: MNHEY and SVGAGI. The germline V and J ends were trimmed by 6 bases and 0 bases, with 8 bases remaining between them. The CDR3 runs to 13 residues. The CDR3 is CASSQNLNTEAFF. The CDR3 DNA is TGTGCCAGCAGCCAGAATTTGAACACTGAAGCTTTCTTT.

This chain connects TRBV5-1 to TRBJ2-7; TRBD1 matches 9 bases. Germline-derived CDR1 and CDR2 are SGHRS and YFSETQ. The junction had 13 bases not matched to a gene; V was cut back by 4 bases and J by 5 bases. The CDR3 extends over 16 amino acids. CDR3 in DNA: TGCGCCAGCAGCGAGGGCGTGGGACAGGGTCCGAACGAGCAGTACTTC. Translated: CASSEGVGQGPNEQYF.

For this clonotype: Possible read error: a much larger clone is one base away. The genes are TRBV29-1 and TRBJ2-2; 7 positions agree with TRBD2. J gave up 6 bases and V 8 bases, and 9 bases lay outside the gene matches. The CDR3 covers 13 residues. CDR1 is SQVTM and CDR2 is ANQGSEA in the germline V gene. Written as DNA, the CDR3 is TGCAGCCTCCGGGAGGAGCGGGCCGGGGAGCTGTTTTTT. It translates to CSLREERAGELFF.

This clonotype was counted between two and nine times. This chain uses TRBV29-1 with TRBJ2-3; D call uncertain. Between the trimmed V and J ends, which lost 6 bases and 4 bases, there was a span of 14 bases. The CDR3 has 13 amino acids. CDR1 is SQVTM and CDR2 is ANQGSEA in the germline V gene. The CDR3 DNA reads TGCAGCGTGAAGTGGGTAGGACCAGATACGCAGTATTTT. It codes for CSVKWVGPDTQYF.

The rearrangement joins TRBV29-1 to TRBJ1-2, with no clear D. The CDR3 runs 13 residues. Trimming took off 1 base at V and 8 bases at J, with 14 bases between the two ends. CDR1 SQVTM and CDR2 ANQGSEA come from the germline V gene. For the CDR3, the DNA is TGCAGCGTTGAAGTTGACGGGAGTGGGGGCTACACCTTC. Amino acid sequence: CSVEVDGSGGYTF. Combining the CDR3 with reference TRBV29-1 and TRBJ1-2 gives the whole variable domain SAVISQKPSRDICQRGTSLTIQCQVDSQVTMMFWYRQQPGQSLTLIATANQGSEATYESGFVIDKFPISRPNLTFSTLTVSNMSPEDSSIYLCSVEVDGSGGYTFGSGTRLTVV.

Many counts were recorded for this clonotype. J is TRBJ2-7 and V is TRBV25-1; D perhaps matches TRBD2 (5 bases). With 3 bases removed from V and 6 bases from J, the gap between germline ends came to 12 bases. CDR1 and CDR2 (germline): MGHDK, SYGVNS. This CDR3 comprises 13 residues. CDR3 in DNA: TGTGCCAGCAGTGACTCTGGGGAGTTCGAGCAGTACTTC. Translation: CASSDSGEFEQYF.

The chain has TRBV29-1 and TRBJ2-5; TRBD1 is a possible D gene (5 bases). Trimming left V 0 bases short and J 4 bases short, with 18 bases between. The CDR3 contains 16 residues. From germline, CDR1 is SQVTM and CDR2 ANQGSEA. The CDR3 nucleotides are TGCAGCGTTGAAGATGGGCGGTCAGGGCTTGGAGAGACCCAGTACTTC. This encodes CSVEDGRSGLGETQYF.

The CDR3 nucleotides read TGTGCCAGCAGCTTATGGGGAATGGGCTCCCAGCAGTACTTC. This encodes CASSLWGMGSQQYF. The chain recombines TRBV7-6 with TRBJ2-7; no definite D call. Per germline, CDR1 SGHVS and CDR2 FNYEAQ. The length of the CDR3 is 14 residues. V was pared by 2 bases and J by 8 bases, with 16 bases between.